Below, 30 T cell receptor beta chains from the same sample are listed, as sequenced in a study of hypomethylating agent response in myelodysplastic syndrome. Only in-frame clones appear in the TCRdb table, and some are missing; sequencing was by immunoSEQ multiplex PCR. The sample records roughly 9,300 clones, 83% being singletons. Sequenced here: bone marrow, sampled before or after starting hypomethylating agent treatment for myelodysplastic syndrome (not recorded which). These receptors all stem from a human donor with myelodysplastic syndrome.

V and J are TRBV19 and TRBJ1-3, with D uncertain. V was cut by 5 bases and J by 7 bases, with 12 bases left in between. Germline V gene sequence: CDR1 LNHDA, CDR2 SQIVND (reference sequence). The CDR3 length is 13 residues. CDR3: CASSLGARNTIYF. The CDR3, as DNA: TGTGCCAGTAGTTTAGGTGCTCGGAACACCATATATTTT.

In this sample, this clone turned up once. The chain carries TRBV28 and TRBJ1-3; maybe TRBD1 (6 bases). The CDR3 runs 15 residues. Germline assignment: CDR1 MDHEN and CDR2 SYDVKM. V lost 8 bases and J 0 bases, leaving 14 bases between the germline ends. The DNA of the CDR3 is TGTGCCAGCCAAGGGGGGGGCCTCTCTGGAAACACCATATATTTT. This translates into CASQGGGLSGNTIYF.

The chain links TRBV5-3 to TRBJ1-2; 9 positions agree with TRBD1. TRBV5-3 is an ORF for which the function is uncertain. V shed 3 bases, J shed 1 base, and the junction held 7 bases outside the gene matches. This CDR3 region has 16 residues. This CDR3 is CARSWDGTGYNYGYTF. In DNA, the CDR3 is TGTGCCAGAAGCTGGGACGGGACAGGGTATAACTATGGCTACACCTTC.

V and J are TRBV9 and TRBJ2-1; 12 bases agree with TRBD2. CDR3 length equals 18 residues. The trim removed 5 bases at V and 0 bases at J, leaving 9 bases unmatched. Germline CDR1 reads SGDLS; CDR2 reads YYNGEE. The CDR3 DNA follows: TGTGCCAGCAGGGGGGGGACTAGCGGGCTTAGCTCCTACAATGAGCAGTTCTTC. Protein: CASRGGTSGLSSYNEQFF.

The V call is TRBV2, the J call TRBJ2-3, with 12 bases fitting TRBD2. The J segment lost 2 bases and the V segment lost 4 bases, leaving 13 bases of the junction unmatched. Looked up from germline, CDR1 is SNHLY and CDR2 is FYNNEI. This CDR3 spans 19 amino acids. CDR3 in amino acids: CASSVATSGGYRLTDTQYF. The DNA for the CDR3 is TGTGCCAGCAGTGTCGCGACTAGCGGGGGTTACCGCCTCACAGATACGCAGTATTTT. The full variable domain, rest sourced from reference TRBV2 and TRBJ2-3, is EPEVTQTPSHQVTQMGQEVILRCVPISNHLYFYWYRQILGQKVEFLVSFYNNEISEKSEIFDDQFSVERPDGSNFTLKIRSTKLEDSAMYFCASSVATSGGYRLTDTQYFGPGTRLTVL.

The chain couples TRBV6-6 to TRBJ2-5; D possibly corresponds to TRBD2 (5 bases). CDR1 is MNHNY and CDR2 is SVGAGI in the germline V gene (reference sequence). The CDR3 consists of 16 residues. Trimming left V 3 bases short and J 2 bases short, with 16 bases between. CDR3 DNA: TGTGCCAGCAGTTATGGGCGGGCTCACCTGCAAGAGACCCAGTACTTC. Translation: CASSYGRAHLQETQYF.

The count of this clone is one. This chain joins TRBV5-1 and TRBJ2-3; 15 bases map to TRBD2. The CDR3 consists of 19 residues. CDR1 and CDR2 (germline): SGHRS, YFSETQ. The J segment lost 2 bases and the V segment lost 4 bases, leaving 11 bases of the junction unmatched. The CDR3 spells CASSPAGTSGGMHTDTQYF. The CDR3 region has the DNA TGCGCCAGCAGCCCGGCCGGGACTAGCGGGGGGATGCACACAGATACGCAGTATTTT.

This rearrangement joins TRBV2 to TRBJ1-1, with D maybe TRBD1 (5 bases). V was clipped by 4 bases and J by 4 bases, with 16 bases between them. CDR1 SNHLY and CDR2 FYNNEI come from the germline V gene. The CDR3 length is 15 residues. CDR3 coding DNA: TGTGCCAGCAGTGGGGAGGAAAAGAGGGGCACTGAAGCTTTCTTT. Translating it yields CASSGEEKRGTEAFF.

The table lists this clone with a few counts. The chain joins TRBV9 to TRBJ1-1; no clear D. V was cut by 0 bases and J by 3 bases, with 6 bases left in between. CDR3 size: 13 residues. The germline V gene encodes CDR1 SGDLS and CDR2 YYNGEE. The CDR3 coding sequence is TGTGCCAGCAGCGTAGCGGGGTACACTGAAGCTTTCTTT. It is translated as CASSVAGYTEAFF.

The CDR3 loop is CASSLGRGRYEQYF. CDR3 DNA: TGCGCCAGCAGCCTTGGGAGGGGCAGGTACGAGCAGTACTTC. The chain links TRBV5-1 to TRBJ2-5, with 7 bases identical to TRBD2. The last part of the DNA fits TRBJ2-7 better; the J call may be wrong. The germline V gene has CDR1 SGHRS and CDR2 YFSETQ. The CDR3 has 14 amino acids.

V is TRBV6-1 and J is TRBJ1-4, with D possibly matching TRBD1 (5 bases). CDR3 length equals 15 residues. The germline V and J ends were trimmed by 3 bases and 10 bases, with 18 bases remaining between them. The germline V gene encodes CDR1 MNHNS and CDR2 SASEGT. DNA for the CDR3: TGTGCCAGCAGTGAGGAGGTGTCCGGGGGAGGAAAACTGTTTTTT. Translating gives CASSEEVSGGGKLFF.

J is TRBJ2-7 and V is TRBV4-1; 8 nucleotides line up with TRBD2. Germline V gene data show CDR1 as MGHRA and CDR2 as YSYEKL. With 0 bases clipped from V and 6 bases from J, the junction kept 7 bases outside the gene matches. CDR3 length: 15 amino acids. CDR3 sequence (DNA): TGCGCCAGCAGCCAAGATCATCGACTAGCGACCGAGCAGTACTTC. It specifies CASSQDHRLATEQYF.

The genes are TRBV7-9 and TRBJ2-7; 10 nucleotides match TRBD2. Trimming at V came to 5 bases and at J to 3 bases, leaving 13 bases not matched to a gene. The CDR3 is 17 residues long. CDR1 is SEHNR, CDR2 FQNEAQ, per germline (reference sequence). The CDR3 DNA sequence: TGTGCCAGCAGCCCAGATCACCTAGCGGGAGAGTTCTACGAGCAGTACTTC. It specifies CASSPDHLAGEFYEQYF.

The chain recombines TRBV5-1 with TRBJ2-7; 8 nucleotides align to TRBD2. V was clipped by 4 bases and J by 3 bases; unmatched bases: 6. Germline V CDR1 and CDR2: SGHRS, YFSETQ. There are 14 residues in the CDR3. For the CDR3, the DNA is TGCGCCAGCAGCACCGGACTAGCCAACTACGAGCAGTACTTC. This encodes CASSTGLANYEQYF.

The chain couples TRBV5-8 to TRBJ2-5; 9 positions match TRBD1. V trimming: 0 bases; J trimming: 1 base; junction bases outside the gene matches: 7. Germline-derived CDR1 and CDR2 are SGHTS and YDEGEE. CDR3 size: 17 residues. The CDR3 sequence is CASSLEGRTGVQETQYF. In nucleotides, the CDR3 is TGTGCCAGCAGCTTGGAGGGGCGGACAGGGGTCCAAGAGACCCAGTACTTC.

This rearrangement joins TRBV29-1 to TRBJ2-6; no clear D gene. The germline CDR1 and CDR2 sequences are SQVTM and ANQGSEA. The CDR3 length is 13 residues. V was shortened by 1 base and J by 1 base, with 2 bases between the two germline ends. This CDR3 reads CSVEGSGANVLTF. In DNA form, the CDR3 reads TGCAGCGTTGAAGGTTCTGGGGCCAACGTCCTGACTTTC.

The chain is built from TRBV2 and TRBJ2-5; no reliable D call. Germline V lookup: CDR1 SNHLY, CDR2 FYNNEI. The CDR3 is made up of 15 amino acids. V gave up 4 bases and J gave up 4 bases, with 16 bases separating them. CDR3 loop: CASSGELGRVETQYF. The CDR3 nucleotides are TGTGCCAGCAGTGGAGAACTGGGTAGGGTAGAGACCCAGTACTTC.

The gene calls are TRBV29-1 and TRBJ1-3; no clear D. CDR3 length equals 13 residues. Germline CDR1 reads SQVTM; CDR2 reads ANQGSEA. V dropped 3 bases and J dropped 0 bases, with 6 bases sitting between them. CDR3 in DNA: TGCAGCGTTGACAGCGGCTCTGGAAACACCATATATTTT. Translating it yields CSVDSGSGNTIYF.

The chain has TRBV6-6 and TRBJ2-2; TRBD1 is a possible D gene (5 bases). V dropped 6 bases and J dropped 0 bases, with 8 bases sitting between them. The CDR3 is 14 amino acids. Germline CDR1 reads MNHNY; CDR2 reads SVGAGI (reference sequence). CDR3 coding DNA: TGTGCCAGCAGGAGACAGACGAACACCGGGGAGCTGTTTTTT. It translates to CASRRQTNTGELFF.

In this sample, this clone turned up once. The chain employs TRBV6-6 and TRBJ1-1; D remains ambiguous. This CDR3 comprises 14 residues. V was trimmed by 0 bases and J by 2 bases, leaving 7 bases between them. CDR1 is MNHNY, CDR2 SVGAGI, per germline (reference sequence). In nucleotides, the CDR3 is TGTGCCAGCAGTTACTCCCCTTTCAACACTGAAGCTTTCTTT. It is translated as CASSYSPFNTEAFF.

The chain carries TRBV13 and TRBJ2-1; D gene uncertain. Per germline, CDR1 PRHDT and CDR2 FYEKMQ (reference sequence). Trimming took 3 bases from V and 3 from J, leaving 6 bases between them. CDR3 length: 13 amino acids. In nucleotides, the CDR3 is TGTGCCAGCAGCTTTGTACTCTACAATGAGCAGTTCTTC. It specifies CASSFVLYNEQFF.

This clone was detected only once. This chain links TRBV6-1 with TRBJ2-2, with D hard to call. V was trimmed by 5 bases and J by 2 bases, leaving 9 bases between them. The CDR3 sequence is 14 residues long. Germline CDR1 is MNHNS and CDR2 is SASEGT. DNA of the CDR3: TGTGCCAGCAGTCCCCGGGTCAACACCGGGGAGCTGTTTTTT. Residues: CASSPRVNTGELFF.

V usage is TRBV9 and J usage is TRBJ1-2; possibly TRBD1 for D (6 bases). CDR3 size: 14 residues. V was clipped by 3 bases and J by 9 bases, with 18 bases between them. Germline V gene data show CDR1 as SGDLS and CDR2 as YYNGEE. CDR3 in DNA: TGTGCCAGCAGCGGGAGGGGGACTCTAATAAGCTACACCTTC. Residues: CASSGRGTLISYTF.

A few counts support this clone. CDR3 coding DNA: TGTGCCAGCAGCTTCCGGGGCAACACTGAAGCTTTCTTT. It is translated as CASSFRGNTEAFF. The chain has TRBV5-4 and TRBJ1-1; perhaps TRBD1 as D (5 bases). The CDR3 loop spans 13 amino acids. Germline V gene lookup returns CDR1 SGHNT and CDR2 YYREEE (reference sequence). The V end lost 2 bases, the J end lost 2 bases, and 7 bases lay between the germline ends.

The rearrangement joins TRBV7-2 to TRBJ2-3, with TRBD2 as a possible D gene (5 bases). The CDR3 length is 16 residues. Germline V lookup: CDR1 SGHTA, CDR2 FQGNSA. The V and J ends lost 6 bases and 0 bases respectively, with 16 bases between them. CDR3 protein: CASRAQRFTSTDTQYF. CDR3 DNA sequence: TGTGCCAGCAGAGCGCAGCGGTTCACTAGCACAGATACGCAGTATTTT.

The chain is built from TRBV6-1 and TRBJ2-1; 8 bases are shared with TRBD1. CDR1 and CDR2 (germline): MNHNS, SASEGT. Losses at the gene ends were 6 bases for V and 4 bases for J; bases not matched to a gene: 5. CDR3 length: 14 amino acids. This chain's CDR3 is CASRGTGIYNEQFF. CDR3 sequence (DNA): TGTGCCAGCAGGGGGACAGGCATATACAATGAGCAGTTCTTC.

The genes are TRBV5-1 and TRBJ2-5; 9 positions agree with TRBD1. This CDR3 is 15 amino acids long. Germline V gene sequence: CDR1 SGHRS, CDR2 YFSETQ. V dropped 2 bases and J dropped 5; count of bases not matched to a gene: 7. The CDR3 sequence: CASSLSQGARETQYF. CDR3 bases: TGCGCCAGCAGCTTATCACAGGGGGCGCGGGAGACCCAGTACTTC.

In this sample, this clone is medium-sized. This sequence joins TRBV30 and TRBJ1-1; D is undetermined. Germline loops: CDR1 GTSNPN, CDR2 SVGIG (reference sequence). The CDR3 is made up of 9 amino acids. The V end lost 4 bases, the J end lost 6 bases, and 3 bases lay between the germline ends. The CDR3 sequence: CAWKAEAFF. CDR3 DNA: TGTGCCTGGAAAGCTGAAGCTTTCTTT.

The chain uses TRBV27 and TRBJ2-3, with 11 bases aligning to TRBD1. The CDR3 length is 16 residues. The J segment lost 5 bases and the V segment lost 0 bases, leaving 4 bases of the junction unmatched. The germline CDR1 and CDR2 sequences are MNHEY and SMNVEV (reference sequence). CDR3 bases: TGTGCCAGCAGTTTATCGAGGGGACAGGGGGGAGATACGCAGTATTTT. Protein: CASSLSRGQGGDTQYF.

J is TRBJ2-1 and V is TRBV2, with D maybe TRBD1 (5 bases). The CDR3 contains 13 residues. V was pared by 3 bases and J by 6 bases, with 9 bases between. The germline CDR1 and CDR2 sequences are SNHLY and FYNNEI. This chain's CDR3 is CASSEDTLNEQFF. In DNA form, the CDR3 reads TGTGCCAGCAGTGAGGACACCCTCAATGAGCAGTTCTTC.